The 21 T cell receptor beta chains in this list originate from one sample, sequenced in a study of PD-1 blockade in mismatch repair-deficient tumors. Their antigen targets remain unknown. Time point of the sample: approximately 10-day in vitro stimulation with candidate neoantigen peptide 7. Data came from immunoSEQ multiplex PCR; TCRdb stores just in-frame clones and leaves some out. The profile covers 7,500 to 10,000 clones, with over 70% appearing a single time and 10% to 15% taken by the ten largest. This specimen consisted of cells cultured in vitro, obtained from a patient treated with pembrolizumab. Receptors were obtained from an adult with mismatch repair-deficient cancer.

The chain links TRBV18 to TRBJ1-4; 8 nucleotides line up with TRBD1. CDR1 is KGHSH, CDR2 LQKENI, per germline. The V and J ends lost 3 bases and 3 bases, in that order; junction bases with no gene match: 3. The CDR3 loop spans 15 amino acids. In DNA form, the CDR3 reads TGTGCCAGCTCACCCCAGGGGGCGGCTAATGAAAAACTGTTTTTT. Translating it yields CASSPQGAANEKLFF.

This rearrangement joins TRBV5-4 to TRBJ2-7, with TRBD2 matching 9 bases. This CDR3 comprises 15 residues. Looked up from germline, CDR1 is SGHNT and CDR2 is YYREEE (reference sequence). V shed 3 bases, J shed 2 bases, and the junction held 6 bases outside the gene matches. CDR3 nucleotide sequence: TGTGCCAGCAGCTCCGGGACTAGCAGTACCTACGAGCAGTACTTC. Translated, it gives CASSSGTSSTYEQYF.

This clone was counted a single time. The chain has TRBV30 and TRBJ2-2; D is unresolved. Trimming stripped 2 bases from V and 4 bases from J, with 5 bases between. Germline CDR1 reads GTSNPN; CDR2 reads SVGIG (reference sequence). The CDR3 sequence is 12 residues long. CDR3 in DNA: TGTGCCTGGAGTTTTCTCACCGGGGAGCTGTTTTTT. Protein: CAWSFLTGELFF.

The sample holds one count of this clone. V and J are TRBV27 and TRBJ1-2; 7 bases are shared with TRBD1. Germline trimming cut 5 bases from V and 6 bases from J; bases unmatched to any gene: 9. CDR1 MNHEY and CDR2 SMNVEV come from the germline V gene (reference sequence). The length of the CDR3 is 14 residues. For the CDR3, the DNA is TGTGCCAGCAGTCCACGGACAGGAGGAAATGGCTACACCTTC. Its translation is CASSPRTGGNGYTF.

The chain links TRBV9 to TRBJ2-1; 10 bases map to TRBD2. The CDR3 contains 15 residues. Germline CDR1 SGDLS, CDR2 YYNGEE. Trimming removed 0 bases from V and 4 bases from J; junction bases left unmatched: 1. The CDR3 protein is CASSVGAGGYNEQFF. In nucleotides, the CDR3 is TGTGCCAGCAGCGTAGGAGCGGGAGGGTACAATGAGCAGTTCTTC. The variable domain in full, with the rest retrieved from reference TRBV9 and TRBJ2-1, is DSGVTQTPKHLITATGQRVTLRCSPRSGDLSVYWYQQSLDQGLQFLIQYYNGEERAKGNILERFSAQQFPDLHSELNLSSLELGDSALYFCASSVGAGGYNEQFFGPGTRLTVL.

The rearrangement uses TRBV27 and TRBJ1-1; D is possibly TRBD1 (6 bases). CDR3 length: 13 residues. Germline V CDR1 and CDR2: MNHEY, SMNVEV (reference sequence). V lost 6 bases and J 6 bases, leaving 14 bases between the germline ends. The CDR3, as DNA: TGTGCCAGCAGCAAGCTAGGGGGGGCTGAAGCTTTCTTT. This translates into CASSKLGGAEAFF.

The CDR3 DNA reads as TGTGCCAGTAAACTTGGAGCTGGGGCCAACGTCCTGACTTTC. Amino acid sequence: CASKLGAGANVLTF. This chain connects TRBV19 to TRBJ2-6, with D uncertain. Per germline, CDR1 LNHDA and CDR2 SQIVND (reference sequence). This CDR3 contains 14 residues. Trimming left V 7 bases short and J 2 bases short, with 9 bases between.

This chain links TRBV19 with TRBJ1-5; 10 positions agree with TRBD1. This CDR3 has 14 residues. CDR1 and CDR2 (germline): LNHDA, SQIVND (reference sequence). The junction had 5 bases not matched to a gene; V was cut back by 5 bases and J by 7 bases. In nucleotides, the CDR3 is TGTGCCAGTAGTGTCCGGGACAGGGGCCAGCCCCAGCATTTT. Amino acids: CASSVRDRGQPQHF.

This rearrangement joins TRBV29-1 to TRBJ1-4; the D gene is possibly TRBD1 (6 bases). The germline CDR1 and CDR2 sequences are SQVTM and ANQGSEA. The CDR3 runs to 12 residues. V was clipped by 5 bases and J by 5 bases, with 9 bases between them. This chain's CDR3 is CSVLGGNEKLFF. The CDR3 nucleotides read TGCAGCGTTCTAGGGGGAAATGAAAAACTGTTTTTT.

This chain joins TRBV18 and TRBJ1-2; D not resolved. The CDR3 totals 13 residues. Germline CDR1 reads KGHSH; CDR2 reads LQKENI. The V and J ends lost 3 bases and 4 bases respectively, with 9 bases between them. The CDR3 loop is CASSPWTGYGYTF. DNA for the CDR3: TGTGCCAGCTCACCTTGGACGGGCTATGGCTACACCTTC.

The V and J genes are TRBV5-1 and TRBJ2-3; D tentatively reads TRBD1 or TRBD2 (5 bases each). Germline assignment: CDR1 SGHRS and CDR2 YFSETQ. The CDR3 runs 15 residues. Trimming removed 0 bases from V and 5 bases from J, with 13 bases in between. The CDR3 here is CASSLDSTGGDTQYF. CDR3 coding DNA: TGCGCCAGCAGCTTGGACTCGACTGGGGGAGATACGCAGTATTTT.

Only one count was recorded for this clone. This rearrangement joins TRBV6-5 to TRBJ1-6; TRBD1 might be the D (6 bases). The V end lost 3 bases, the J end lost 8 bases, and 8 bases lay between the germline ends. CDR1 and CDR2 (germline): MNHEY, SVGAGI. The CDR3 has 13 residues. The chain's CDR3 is CASSYQGYSPLHF. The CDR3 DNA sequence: TGTGCCAGCAGTTATCAGGGGTATTCACCCCTCCACTTT.

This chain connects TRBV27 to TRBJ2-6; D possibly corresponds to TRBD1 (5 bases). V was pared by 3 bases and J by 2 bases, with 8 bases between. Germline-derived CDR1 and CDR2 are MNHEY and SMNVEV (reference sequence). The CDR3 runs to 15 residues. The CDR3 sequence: CASSFVGAGANVLTF. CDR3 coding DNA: TGTGCCAGCAGTTTTGTAGGGGCTGGGGCCAACGTCCTGACTTTC.

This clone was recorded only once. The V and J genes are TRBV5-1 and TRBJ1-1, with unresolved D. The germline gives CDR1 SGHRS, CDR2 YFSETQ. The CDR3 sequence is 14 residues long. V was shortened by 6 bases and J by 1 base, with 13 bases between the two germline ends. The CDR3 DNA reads TGCGCCAGCAATCAAAGAGGAACGAACACTGAAGCTTTCTTT. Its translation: CASNQRGTNTEAFF.

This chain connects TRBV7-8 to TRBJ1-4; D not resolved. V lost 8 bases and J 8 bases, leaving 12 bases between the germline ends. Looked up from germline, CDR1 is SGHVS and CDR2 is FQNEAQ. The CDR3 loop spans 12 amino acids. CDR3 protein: CASQRLGEKLFF. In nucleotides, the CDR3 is TGTGCCAGCCAGAGGCTGGGGGAAAAACTGTTTTTT.

CDR3 region: CASSRPQETQYF. The CDR3 DNA reads as TGTGCCAGCAGCAGACCCCAAGAGACCCAGTACTTC. The V and J genes are TRBV6-5 and TRBJ2-5; no reliable D call. CDR1 is MNHEY and CDR2 is SVGAGI in the germline V gene. Deletions cut 6 bases from V and 1 base from J, with 6 bases between. This CDR3 comprises 12 residues.

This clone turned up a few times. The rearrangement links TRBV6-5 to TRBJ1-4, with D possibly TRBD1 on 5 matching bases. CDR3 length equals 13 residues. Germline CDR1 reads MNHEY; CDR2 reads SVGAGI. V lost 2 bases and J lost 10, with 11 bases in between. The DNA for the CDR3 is TGTGCCAGCAGTTACGGGGACCTAGGAAAACTGTTTTTT. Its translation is CASSYGDLGKLFF.

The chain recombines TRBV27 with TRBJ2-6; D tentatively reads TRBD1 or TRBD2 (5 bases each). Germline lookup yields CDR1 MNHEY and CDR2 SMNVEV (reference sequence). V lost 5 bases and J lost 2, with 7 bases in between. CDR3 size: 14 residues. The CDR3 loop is CASSRGPGANVLTF. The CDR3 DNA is TGTGCCAGCAGTCGGGGACCTGGGGCCAACGTCCTGACTTTC.

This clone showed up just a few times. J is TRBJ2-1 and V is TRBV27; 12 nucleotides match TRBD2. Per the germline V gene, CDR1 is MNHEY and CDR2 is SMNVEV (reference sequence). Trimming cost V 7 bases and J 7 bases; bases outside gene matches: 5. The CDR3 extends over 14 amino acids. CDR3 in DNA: TGTGCCAGCACCCGGACTAGCGGGGTAAATGAGCAGTTCTTC. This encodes CASTRTSGVNEQFF.

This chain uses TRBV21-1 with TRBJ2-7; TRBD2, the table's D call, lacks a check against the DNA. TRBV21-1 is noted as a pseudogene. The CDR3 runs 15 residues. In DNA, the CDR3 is TGTGCCAGCAGGAAGGGACCGGGACTACCCTACGAGCAGTACTTC. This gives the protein CASRKGPGLPYEQYF.

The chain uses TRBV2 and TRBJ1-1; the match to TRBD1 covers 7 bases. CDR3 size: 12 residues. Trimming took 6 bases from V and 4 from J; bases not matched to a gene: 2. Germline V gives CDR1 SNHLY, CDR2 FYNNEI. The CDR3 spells CASRDRATEAFF. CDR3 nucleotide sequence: TGTGCCAGCAGAGACAGGGCCACTGAAGCTTTCTTT. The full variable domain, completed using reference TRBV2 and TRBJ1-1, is EPEVTQTPSHQVTQMGQEVILRCVPISNHLYFYWYRQILGQKVEFLVSFYNNEISEKSEIFDDQFSVERPDGSNFTLKIRSTKLEDSAMYFCASRDRATEAFFGQGTRLTVV.